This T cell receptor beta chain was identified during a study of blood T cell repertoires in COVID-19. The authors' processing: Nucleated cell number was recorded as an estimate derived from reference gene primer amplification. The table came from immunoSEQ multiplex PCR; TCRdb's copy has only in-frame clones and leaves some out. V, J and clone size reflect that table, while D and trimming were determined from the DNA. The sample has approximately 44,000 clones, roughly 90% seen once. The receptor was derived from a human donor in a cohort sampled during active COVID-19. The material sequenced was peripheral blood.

The CDR3 loop reads CASSRTHNLGQNTEAFF. CDR3 bases: TGTGCCAGCAGCCGCACTCATAATCTAGGACAGAACACTGAAGCTTTCTTT. V gene TRBV4-2 combines with J gene TRBJ1-1, with D maybe TRBD1 (5 bases). Trimming shortened V by 4 bases and J by 1 base, and 19 bases separated the two germline ends. CDR1 LGHNA and CDR2 YNFKEQ come from the germline V gene. There are 17 residues in the CDR3.